Listed here are 25 T cell receptor beta chains from one sample, sequenced in a study of beta chain features in type 1 diabetes. Reverse transcribing all isolated RNA meant expressed TCRB transcripts were sequenced. Some clones are missing from TCRdb's copy, which holds only in-frame ones; the method was immunoSEQ multiplex PCR. The sample contains 150,000 to 190,000 clones, 8.1% of which appear only once. Sequenced input: central memory CD4+ T cells from blood. The receptors shown here come from a man between 18 and 35 years old in good health.

This clone was seen a few times. The chain couples TRBV7-9 to TRBJ2-1; 11 bases map to TRBD2. After removal of 3 bases from V and 4 bases from J, the junction contained 8 bases not matched to a gene. CDR3 length equals 17 residues. Germline CDR1 is SEHNR and CDR2 is FQNEAQ (reference sequence). The CDR3 is CASSFPSGTSGYNEQFF. The CDR3 DNA sequence: TGTGCCAGCAGCTTCCCCTCCGGGACTAGCGGTTACAATGAGCAGTTCTTC. Supplemented by reference TRBV7-9 and TRBJ2-1, the full variable domain reads DTGVSQNPRHKITKRGQNVTFRCDPISEHNRLYWYRQTLGQGPEFLTYFQNEAQLEKSRLLSDRFSAERPKGSFSTLEIQRTEQGDSAMYLCASSFPSGTSGYNEQFFGPGTRLTVL.

This clone was counted many times. The chain combines TRBV30 with TRBJ2-1; 9 nucleotides agree with TRBD1. Looked up from germline, CDR1 is GTSNPN and CDR2 is SVGIG (reference sequence). V gave up 3 bases and J gave up 5 bases; unmatched junction bases: 5. The CDR3 totals 14 residues. CDR3 nucleotides: TGTGCCTGGAGGCCCGGGACAGGGCACAATGAGCAGTTCTTC. Protein: CAWRPGTGHNEQFF.

At least ten counts were recorded for this clone. The gene calls are TRBV6-5 and TRBJ2-4; 9 nucleotides align to TRBD1. The junction had 6 bases not matched to a gene; V was cut back by 0 bases and J by 6 bases. Germline values: CDR1 MNHEY, CDR2 SVGAGI. CDR3 length: 16 amino acids. In nucleotides, the CDR3 is TGTGCCAGCAGTTACTCTGGACAGGGGTCGGGAAACATTCAGTACTTC. Protein product: CASSYSGQGSGNIQYF.

This clone has just a few counts. V usage is TRBV14 and J usage is TRBJ1-1, with a weak D call TRBD1 (6 bases). V lost 0 bases and J 1 base, leaving 15 bases between the germline ends. This CDR3 contains 17 residues. Germline assignment: CDR1 SGHDN and CDR2 FVKESK. DNA for the CDR3: TGTGCCAGCAGCCAAGATAGGGGGACACAACCGAACACTGAAGCTTTCTTT. The encoded protein is CASSQDRGTQPNTEAFF.

The chain joins TRBV4-2 to TRBJ1-1, with 9 bases aligning to TRBD1. The germline V gene has CDR1 LGHNA and CDR2 YNFKEQ. Losses at the gene ends were 3 bases for V and 1 base for J; bases not matched to a gene: 12. The CDR3 length is 18 residues. Written as DNA, the CDR3 is TGTGCCAGCAGCCAGCAAACAGGGGGCTTGGGATCGAACACTGAAGCTTTCTTT. Protein product: CASSQQTGGLGSNTEAFF.

This clone was detected a few times. This chain links TRBV7-8 with TRBJ1-1; the D is unclear. This CDR3 is built from 14 residues. Per germline, CDR1 SGHVS and CDR2 FQNEAQ. Trimming left V 3 bases short and J 2 bases short, with 10 bases between. The CDR3 here is CASSLAGFNTEAFF. The DNA for the CDR3 is TGTGCCAGCAGCTTGGCAGGATTTAACACTGAAGCTTTCTTT. The whole variable domain, remainder taken from reference TRBV7-8 and TRBJ1-1, is GAGVSQSPRYKVAKRGQDVALRCDPISGHVSLFWYQQALGQGPEFLTYFQNEAQLDKSGLPSDRFFAERPEGSVSTLKIQRTQQEDSAVYLCASSLAGFNTEAFFGQGTRLTVV.

J is TRBJ2-1 and V is TRBV14; 10 positions agree with TRBD1. The V segment lost 0 bases and the J segment 6 bases; nucleotides outside the gene matches: 8. This CDR3 comprises 17 residues. Germline CDR1 is SGHDN and CDR2 is FVKESK. Here the CDR3 DNA reads TGTGCCAGCAGCCAAGACCTTCGGACAGGGGGAGGCAATGAGCAGTTCTTC. This translates into CASSQDLRTGGGNEQFF.

This chain joins TRBV19 and TRBJ2-1; 10 positions agree with TRBD2. This CDR3 has 16 amino acids. Trimming removed 3 bases from V and 2 bases from J; junction bases left unmatched: 4. Germline CDR1 LNHDA, CDR2 SQIVND (reference sequence). As DNA, the CDR3 is TGTGCCAGTAGTATCGCTAGCGGGAGTCCCTACAATGAGCAGTTCTTC. This sequence encodes CASSIASGSPYNEQFF.

The gene calls are TRBV19 and TRBJ2-2; TRBD2 matches 14 bases. V gave up 3 bases and J gave up 6 bases; unmatched junction bases: 3. The length of the CDR3 is 16 residues. Germline V gene sequence: CDR1 LNHDA, CDR2 SQIVND (reference sequence). This CDR3 reads CASSIGTSGSSGELFF. The CDR3 DNA follows: TGTGCCAGTAGTATCGGGACTAGCGGGAGTTCCGGGGAGCTGTTTTTT.

This clone was observed a few times. The V call is TRBV4-2, the J call TRBJ2-3; the match to TRBD2 covers 9 bases. V shed 3 bases and J 0 bases; nucleotides not matched to a gene: 10. CDR3 size: 18 residues. Germline V gene data show CDR1 as LGHNA and CDR2 as YNFKEQ. In DNA form, the CDR3 reads TGTGCCAGCAGCCAGGCTGGCAGGAGCGGGGGGAGCACAGATACGCAGTATTTT. Residues: CASSQAGRSGGSTDTQYF.

DNA of the CDR3: TGTGCCAGCAGCTCATTTGACAGGGGGCGTTGGAATGAGCAGTTCTTC. Protein sequence: CASSSFDRGRWNEQFF. The gene calls are TRBV5-4 and TRBJ2-1; 10 bases map to TRBD1. CDR1 and CDR2 (germline): SGHNT, YYREEE (reference sequence). The CDR3 is 16 amino acids. V was clipped by 3 bases and J by 7 bases; unmatched bases: 10.

This sequence joins TRBV5-4 and TRBJ2-7; 9 bases align to TRBD2. Per germline, CDR1 SGHNT and CDR2 YYREEE (reference sequence). V was pared by 4 bases and J by 0 bases, with 8 bases of the junction left unmatched. CDR3 length: 16 amino acids. In DNA form, the CDR3 reads TGTGCCAGCAGCCCCCGTGGTAGCGGGAGCTCCTACGAGCAGTACTTC. As protein: CASSPRGSGSSYEQYF. Combining the CDR3 with reference TRBV5-4 and TRBJ2-7 gives the whole variable domain ETGVTQSPTHLIKTRGQQVTLRCSSQSGHNTVSWYQQALGQGPQFIFQYYREEENGRGNFPPRFSGLQFPNYSSELNVNALELDDSALYLCASSPRGSGSSYEQYFGPGTRLTVT.

CDR3 sequence: CASSLQGAAYGYTF. For the CDR3, the DNA is TGTGCCAGCAGCCTACAGGGAGCGGCCTATGGCTACACCTTC. The chain couples TRBV14 to TRBJ1-2; D might be TRBD1 (6 bases). V was clipped by 4 bases and J by 4 bases, with 13 bases between them. Germline V gene data show CDR1 as SGHDN and CDR2 as FVKESK. This CDR3 contains 14 residues.

The chain employs TRBV9 and TRBJ2-3; D is uncertain. Germline assignment: CDR1 SGDLS and CDR2 YYNGEE. The CDR3 contains 15 residues. V lost 0 bases and J lost 3, with 11 bases in between. The CDR3, as DNA: TGTGCCAGCAGCGTAGTAACAGCTAATACAGATACGCAGTATTTT. Its translation: CASSVVTANTDTQYF.

The chain joins TRBV9 to TRBJ2-2; D not certain. Trimming removed 1 base from V and 0 bases from J, with 10 bases in between. Per the germline V gene, CDR1 is SGDLS and CDR2 is YYNGEE. The CDR3 covers 16 residues. The CDR3 DNA is TGTGCCAGCAGCGTAAGTGTTACTTCGAACACCGGGGAGCTGTTTTTT. It yields the protein CASSVSVTSNTGELFF.

This clone was observed a handful of times. The rearrangement uses TRBV7-2 and TRBJ1-2; D gene ambiguous. V lost 3 bases and J 6 bases, leaving 14 bases between the germline ends. The CDR3 is 14 residues long. CDR1 and CDR2 from the germline V gene are SGHTA and FQGNSA. The CDR3: CASSFFVVQDGYTF. In DNA, the CDR3 is TGTGCCAGCAGCTTTTTCGTGGTCCAGGATGGCTACACCTTC. Drawing the rest from reference TRBV7-2 and TRBJ1-2, the complete variable domain is GAGVSQSPSNKVTEKGKDVELRCDPISGHTALYWYRQSLGQGLEFLIYFQGNSAPDKSGLPSDRFSAERTGGSVSTLTIQRTQQEDSAVYLCASSFFVVQDGYTFGSGTRLTVV.

The chain carries TRBV18 and TRBJ1-4; TRBD1 matches 7 bases. The trim removed 3 bases at V and 3 bases at J, leaving 4 bases unmatched. The CDR3 extends over 15 amino acids. The germline V gene encodes CDR1 KGHSH and CDR2 LQKENI. In DNA form, the CDR3 reads TGTGCCAGCTCACCCCGGACAGGCCCTAATGAAAAACTGTTTTTT. This gives the protein CASSPRTGPNEKLFF.

The chain is built from TRBV7-3 and TRBJ2-1; 7 bases match TRBD2. J gave up 4 bases and V 1 base, and 4 bases lay outside the gene matches. The germline V gene encodes CDR1 SGHTA and CDR2 FQGTGA. The CDR3 is 15 residues long. The CDR3 sequence is CASSLRGTTYNEQFF. DNA for the CDR3: TGTGCCAGCAGCTTAAGGGGGACTACATACAATGAGCAGTTCTTC.

The J gene is TRBJ2-7, the V gene TRBV7-2, with TRBD1 matching 11 bases. Germline V gene data show CDR1 as SGHTA and CDR2 as FQGNSA. CDR3 length: 16 residues. The V segment lost 5 bases and the J segment 2 bases; nucleotides outside the gene matches: 8. CDR3 sequence reads: CASSQTRGQGAYEQYF. CDR3 in DNA: TGTGCCAGCAGCCAAACAAGGGGACAGGGGGCCTACGAGCAGTACTTC.

This clone turned up a few times. The chain carries TRBV5-5 and TRBJ2-5; TRBD2 agrees at 8 bases. The CDR3 loop spans 14 amino acids. V dropped 5 bases and J dropped 2; count of bases not matched to a gene: 5. Per germline, CDR1 SGHKS and CDR2 YYEKEE (reference sequence). The CDR3 region is CASSPSGGQETQYF. Here the CDR3 DNA reads TGTGCCAGCAGTCCGTCGGGGGGGCAAGAGACCCAGTACTTC.

In its sample, this clone was seen a few times. The chain couples TRBV6-5 to TRBJ1-4, with 9 positions matching TRBD1. The CDR3 has 15 amino acids. In germline, CDR1 is MNHEY, CDR2 SVGAGI. J was trimmed by 1 base and V by 4 bases; bases with no gene match: 1. CDR3 bases: TGTGCCAGCAGTTGGACAGGGGTAACTAATGAAAAACTGTTTTTT. Protein: CASSWTGVTNEKLFF.

The CDR3 region has the DNA TGCGCCAGCAGCCAAGATTTATACAGGGGCTCCTACAATGAGCAGTTCTTC. Protein product: CASSQDLYRGSYNEQFF. The genes are TRBV4-1 and TRBJ2-1; TRBD1 matches at 7 bases. The length of the CDR3 is 17 residues. Germline V lookup: CDR1 MGHRA, CDR2 YSYEKL. The V and J ends lost 0 bases and 0 bases, in that order; junction bases with no gene match: 5.

V usage is TRBV28 and J usage is TRBJ2-7; possible D gene TRBD1, 5 bases. Deletions cut 3 bases from V and 4 bases from J, with 13 bases between. CDR1 is MDHEN, CDR2 SYDVKM, per germline. CDR3 length: 14 amino acids. CDR3 DNA: TGTGCCAGCAGTTTTCACAGGACACATTACGAGCAGTACTTC. The encoded protein is CASSFHRTHYEQYF.

This clone has more than one count but fewer than ten. J is TRBJ2-7 and V is TRBV7-9, with D possibly being TRBD1 (6 bases). Germline CDR1 is SEHNR and CDR2 is FQNEAQ (reference sequence). Trimming removed 4 bases at V and 6 bases at J, with 16 bases between. The CDR3 runs to 14 residues. The CDR3 sequence is CASSSRAGAVEQYF. CDR3 in DNA: TGTGCCAGCAGCTCCCGAGCAGGGGCCGTCGAGCAGTACTTC.

This clone was seen more than once but under ten times. The chain carries TRBV28 and TRBJ1-3, with a possible D match to TRBD1 (6 bases). Trimming stripped 5 bases from V and 2 bases from J, with 16 bases between. Per the germline V gene, CDR1 is MDHEN and CDR2 is SYDVKM. This CDR3 is 16 amino acids long. The DNA of the CDR3 is TGTGCCAGCAGTACCCCCCCTACAGGGACTGGAAACACCATATATTTT. Residues: CASSTPPTGTGNTIYF.